This T cell receptor beta chain was identified in a study of OX40 agonist ivuxolimab in advanced cancers. Clones were read by immunoSEQ multiplex PCR, and TCRdb kept only the in-frame ones, dropping some. The data show around 70,000 clones, with approximately 78% seen just once and 5% held by the top ten. In germline, CDR1 is MDHEN, CDR2 SYDVKM. The CDR3 is made up of 16 amino acids. Trimming left V 1 base short and J 0 bases short, with 10 bases between. The rearrangement joins TRBV28 to TRBJ1-5; D gene ambiguous. The clonotype comes from an adult with an advanced solid tumor such as melanoma, head and neck, liver or kidney cancer. Sample: CD4+ or CD8+ T cells sorted from blood, taken in a trial of the OX40 agonist ivuxolimab. The CDR3 bases are TGTGCCAGCAGTTTATACAGTACCTTTAGCAATCAGCCCCAGCATTTT. Amino acid sequence: CASSLYSTFSNQPQHF.